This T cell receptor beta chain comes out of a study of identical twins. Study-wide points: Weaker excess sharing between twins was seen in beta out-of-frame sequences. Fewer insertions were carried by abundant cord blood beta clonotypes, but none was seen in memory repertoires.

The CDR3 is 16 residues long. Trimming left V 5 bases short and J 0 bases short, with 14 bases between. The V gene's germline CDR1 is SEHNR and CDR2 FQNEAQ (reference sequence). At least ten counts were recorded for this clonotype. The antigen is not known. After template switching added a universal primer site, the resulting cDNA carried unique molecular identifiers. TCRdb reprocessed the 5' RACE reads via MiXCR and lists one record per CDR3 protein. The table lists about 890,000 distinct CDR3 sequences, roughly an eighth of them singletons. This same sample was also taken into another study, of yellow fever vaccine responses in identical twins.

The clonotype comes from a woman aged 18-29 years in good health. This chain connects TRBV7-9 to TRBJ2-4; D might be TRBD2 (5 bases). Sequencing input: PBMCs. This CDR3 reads CASSPDSSGAKNIQYF. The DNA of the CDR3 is TGTGCCAGCAGCCCCGATTCGAGCGGAGCCAAAAACATTCAGTACTTC.